This is a list of T cell receptor beta chains from one sample in a study of shared clonotypes between healthy human individuals. Generated by immunoSEQ multiplex PCR, the TCRdb table keeps only in-frame clones and is missing some. The sample has under 650,000 clones, 90% to 97% seen once. Sequenced sample: naive CD4+ T cells sorted from blood. These receptor sequences come from a woman in her twenties or thirties in good health. Each CDR3 is given with its conserved first and last residue. Each record gives: J gene, V gene, CDR3 length, D gene, CDR3 protein, CDR3 DNA. A D gene is named only where the DNA matches it firmly.

>TRBJ2-3|TRBV28|15|TRBD1
CASSNRQGSSDTQYF
TGTGCCAGCAGTAACCGACAGGGGTCTTCGGATACGCAGTATTTT
>TRBJ2-7|TRBV18|15|TRBD2
CASSPGTSGDYEQYF
TGTGCCAGCTCACCAGGGACTAGCGGAGACTACGAGCAGTACTTC
>TRBJ1-1|TRBV6-5|15|.
CASSRVPSNPTEAFF
TGTGCCAGCAGCCGGGTTCCTTCGAACCCCACTGAAGCTTTCTTT
>TRBJ2-1|TRBV28|16|TRBD2
CASSLRLADSYNEQFF
TGTGCCAGCAGTTTAAGGCTAGCGGACTCCTACAATGAGCAGTTCTTC
>TRBJ2-5|TRBV10-2|13|TRBD1
CASSQDRVETQYF
TGCGCCAGCAGCCAGGACAGGGTGGAGACCCAGTACTTC
>TRBJ2-1|TRBV5-1|15|TRBD2
CASKGLAGLYNEQFF
TGCGCCAGTAAAGGACTAGCGGGACTATACAATGAGCAGTTCTTC
>TRBJ1-5|TRBV7-9|18|TRBD1
CASSLSGQGVDSNQPQHF
TGTGCCAGCAGCTTATCAGGACAGGGAGTCGATAGCAATCAGCCCCAGCATTTT
>TRBJ1-5|TRBV28|17|.
CASSLGWHRGSNQPQHF
TGTGCCAGCAGTTTAGGGTGGCACCGGGGGAGCAATCAGCCCCAGCATTTT
>TRBJ2-7|TRBV2|18|TRBD2
CASSGEVLAGSYSYEQYF
TGTGCCAGCAGTGGTGAGGTTCTAGCGGGTTCATACTCCTACGAGCAGTACTTC
>TRBJ2-3|TRBV30|14|.
CAWSYESGADTQYF
TGTGCCTGGAGCTACGAAAGTGGCGCAGATACGCAGTATTTT
>TRBJ2-5|TRBV7-8|16|.
CASSRRRGPGGETQYF
TGTGCCAGCAGCCGGCGCCGGGGACCCGGAGGGGAGACCCAGTACTTC
>TRBJ2-2|TRBV5-1|15|.
CASSLASLNTGELFF
TGCGCCAGCAGCTTGGCTAGCCTCAACACCGGGGAGCTGTTTTTT
>TRBJ2-3|TRBV4-2|15|TRBD1
CASSPGTDITDTQYF
TGTGCCAGCAGCCCCGGGACAGACATCACAGATACGCAGTATTTT
>TRBJ2-7|TRBV11-2|13|.
CASSLNGHYEQYF
TGTGCCAGCAGCTTAAACGGGCATTACGAGCAGTACTTC
>TRBJ2-3|TRBV5-1|17|.
CASSLGRRVVSTDTQYF
TGCGCCAGCAGCTTGGGCCGCAGGGTCGTAAGCACAGATACGCAGTATTTT
>TRBJ2-7|TRBV5-4|16|.
CASSRKGGGPSNEQYF
TGTGCCAGCAGCCGCAAGGGTGGCGGCCCCTCCAACGAGCAGTACTTC
>TRBJ2-7|TRBV28|12|.
CASSLGYYEQYF
TGTGCCAGCAGTTTGGGTTACTACGAGCAGTACTTC
>TRBJ2-3|TRBV4-2|16|TRBD2
CASSQELTSGTDTQYF
TGTGCCAGCAGCCAAGAATTGACTAGCGGTACAGATACGCAGTATTTT
>TRBJ1-5|TRBV2|16|TRBD1
CASSGRGTVAGQPQHF
TGTGCCAGCAGTGGAAGGGGGACAGTGGCGGGGCAGCCCCAGCATTTT
>TRBJ2-1|TRBV28|14|.
CASSLGPLGTKQFF
TGTGCCAGCAGTTTAGGTCCCCTTGGGACAAAGCAGTTCTTC
>TRBJ2-1|TRBV13|15|.
CASSSRQSSYNEQFF
TGTGCCAGCAGCTCCCGACAGAGCTCCTACAATGAGCAGTTCTTC
>TRBJ1-2|TRBV28|12|.
CASSLQNYGYTF
TGTGCCAGCAGTTTACAGAACTATGGCTACACCTTC